The clone carrying this TCR beta chain was detected once. The antigen remains unidentified. Possible read error: a much larger clone is one base away. This entry is derived from a study of blood T cells in healthy people across ages. Findings and limits, study-wide: Estimated diversity across one million T cells was deemed an underestimate.

CDR1 is SQVTM, CDR2 ANQGSEA, per germline. CDR3 length: 15 amino acids. Germline trimming cut 4 bases from V and 0 bases from J; bases unmatched to any gene: 6. Combining a sample-barcoded 5' primer with a J-beta primer mix, a second PCR ran for roughly 7 to 12 cycles. TCRdb processed the 5' RACE reads anew with MiXCR; each CDR3 protein has one entry. The sample records hundreds of thousands of distinct CDR3 sequences, around 36% being singletons. This receptor was taken from a young man in good health. Sequenced sample: blood. The chain joins TRBV29-1 to TRBJ2-5; 9 nucleotides line up with TRBD2. As DNA, the CDR3 is TGCAGCGTTGTTGGGGCTAGCGGGAACCAAGAGACCCAGTACTTC. It codes for CSVVGASGNQETQYF. Drawing the rest from reference TRBV29-1 and TRBJ2-5, the complete variable domain is SAVISQKPSRDICQRGTSLTIQCQVDSQVTMMFWYRQQPGQSLTLIATANQGSEATYESGFVIDKFPISRPNLTFSTLTVSNMSPEDSSIYLCSVVGASGNQETQYFGPGTRLLVL.